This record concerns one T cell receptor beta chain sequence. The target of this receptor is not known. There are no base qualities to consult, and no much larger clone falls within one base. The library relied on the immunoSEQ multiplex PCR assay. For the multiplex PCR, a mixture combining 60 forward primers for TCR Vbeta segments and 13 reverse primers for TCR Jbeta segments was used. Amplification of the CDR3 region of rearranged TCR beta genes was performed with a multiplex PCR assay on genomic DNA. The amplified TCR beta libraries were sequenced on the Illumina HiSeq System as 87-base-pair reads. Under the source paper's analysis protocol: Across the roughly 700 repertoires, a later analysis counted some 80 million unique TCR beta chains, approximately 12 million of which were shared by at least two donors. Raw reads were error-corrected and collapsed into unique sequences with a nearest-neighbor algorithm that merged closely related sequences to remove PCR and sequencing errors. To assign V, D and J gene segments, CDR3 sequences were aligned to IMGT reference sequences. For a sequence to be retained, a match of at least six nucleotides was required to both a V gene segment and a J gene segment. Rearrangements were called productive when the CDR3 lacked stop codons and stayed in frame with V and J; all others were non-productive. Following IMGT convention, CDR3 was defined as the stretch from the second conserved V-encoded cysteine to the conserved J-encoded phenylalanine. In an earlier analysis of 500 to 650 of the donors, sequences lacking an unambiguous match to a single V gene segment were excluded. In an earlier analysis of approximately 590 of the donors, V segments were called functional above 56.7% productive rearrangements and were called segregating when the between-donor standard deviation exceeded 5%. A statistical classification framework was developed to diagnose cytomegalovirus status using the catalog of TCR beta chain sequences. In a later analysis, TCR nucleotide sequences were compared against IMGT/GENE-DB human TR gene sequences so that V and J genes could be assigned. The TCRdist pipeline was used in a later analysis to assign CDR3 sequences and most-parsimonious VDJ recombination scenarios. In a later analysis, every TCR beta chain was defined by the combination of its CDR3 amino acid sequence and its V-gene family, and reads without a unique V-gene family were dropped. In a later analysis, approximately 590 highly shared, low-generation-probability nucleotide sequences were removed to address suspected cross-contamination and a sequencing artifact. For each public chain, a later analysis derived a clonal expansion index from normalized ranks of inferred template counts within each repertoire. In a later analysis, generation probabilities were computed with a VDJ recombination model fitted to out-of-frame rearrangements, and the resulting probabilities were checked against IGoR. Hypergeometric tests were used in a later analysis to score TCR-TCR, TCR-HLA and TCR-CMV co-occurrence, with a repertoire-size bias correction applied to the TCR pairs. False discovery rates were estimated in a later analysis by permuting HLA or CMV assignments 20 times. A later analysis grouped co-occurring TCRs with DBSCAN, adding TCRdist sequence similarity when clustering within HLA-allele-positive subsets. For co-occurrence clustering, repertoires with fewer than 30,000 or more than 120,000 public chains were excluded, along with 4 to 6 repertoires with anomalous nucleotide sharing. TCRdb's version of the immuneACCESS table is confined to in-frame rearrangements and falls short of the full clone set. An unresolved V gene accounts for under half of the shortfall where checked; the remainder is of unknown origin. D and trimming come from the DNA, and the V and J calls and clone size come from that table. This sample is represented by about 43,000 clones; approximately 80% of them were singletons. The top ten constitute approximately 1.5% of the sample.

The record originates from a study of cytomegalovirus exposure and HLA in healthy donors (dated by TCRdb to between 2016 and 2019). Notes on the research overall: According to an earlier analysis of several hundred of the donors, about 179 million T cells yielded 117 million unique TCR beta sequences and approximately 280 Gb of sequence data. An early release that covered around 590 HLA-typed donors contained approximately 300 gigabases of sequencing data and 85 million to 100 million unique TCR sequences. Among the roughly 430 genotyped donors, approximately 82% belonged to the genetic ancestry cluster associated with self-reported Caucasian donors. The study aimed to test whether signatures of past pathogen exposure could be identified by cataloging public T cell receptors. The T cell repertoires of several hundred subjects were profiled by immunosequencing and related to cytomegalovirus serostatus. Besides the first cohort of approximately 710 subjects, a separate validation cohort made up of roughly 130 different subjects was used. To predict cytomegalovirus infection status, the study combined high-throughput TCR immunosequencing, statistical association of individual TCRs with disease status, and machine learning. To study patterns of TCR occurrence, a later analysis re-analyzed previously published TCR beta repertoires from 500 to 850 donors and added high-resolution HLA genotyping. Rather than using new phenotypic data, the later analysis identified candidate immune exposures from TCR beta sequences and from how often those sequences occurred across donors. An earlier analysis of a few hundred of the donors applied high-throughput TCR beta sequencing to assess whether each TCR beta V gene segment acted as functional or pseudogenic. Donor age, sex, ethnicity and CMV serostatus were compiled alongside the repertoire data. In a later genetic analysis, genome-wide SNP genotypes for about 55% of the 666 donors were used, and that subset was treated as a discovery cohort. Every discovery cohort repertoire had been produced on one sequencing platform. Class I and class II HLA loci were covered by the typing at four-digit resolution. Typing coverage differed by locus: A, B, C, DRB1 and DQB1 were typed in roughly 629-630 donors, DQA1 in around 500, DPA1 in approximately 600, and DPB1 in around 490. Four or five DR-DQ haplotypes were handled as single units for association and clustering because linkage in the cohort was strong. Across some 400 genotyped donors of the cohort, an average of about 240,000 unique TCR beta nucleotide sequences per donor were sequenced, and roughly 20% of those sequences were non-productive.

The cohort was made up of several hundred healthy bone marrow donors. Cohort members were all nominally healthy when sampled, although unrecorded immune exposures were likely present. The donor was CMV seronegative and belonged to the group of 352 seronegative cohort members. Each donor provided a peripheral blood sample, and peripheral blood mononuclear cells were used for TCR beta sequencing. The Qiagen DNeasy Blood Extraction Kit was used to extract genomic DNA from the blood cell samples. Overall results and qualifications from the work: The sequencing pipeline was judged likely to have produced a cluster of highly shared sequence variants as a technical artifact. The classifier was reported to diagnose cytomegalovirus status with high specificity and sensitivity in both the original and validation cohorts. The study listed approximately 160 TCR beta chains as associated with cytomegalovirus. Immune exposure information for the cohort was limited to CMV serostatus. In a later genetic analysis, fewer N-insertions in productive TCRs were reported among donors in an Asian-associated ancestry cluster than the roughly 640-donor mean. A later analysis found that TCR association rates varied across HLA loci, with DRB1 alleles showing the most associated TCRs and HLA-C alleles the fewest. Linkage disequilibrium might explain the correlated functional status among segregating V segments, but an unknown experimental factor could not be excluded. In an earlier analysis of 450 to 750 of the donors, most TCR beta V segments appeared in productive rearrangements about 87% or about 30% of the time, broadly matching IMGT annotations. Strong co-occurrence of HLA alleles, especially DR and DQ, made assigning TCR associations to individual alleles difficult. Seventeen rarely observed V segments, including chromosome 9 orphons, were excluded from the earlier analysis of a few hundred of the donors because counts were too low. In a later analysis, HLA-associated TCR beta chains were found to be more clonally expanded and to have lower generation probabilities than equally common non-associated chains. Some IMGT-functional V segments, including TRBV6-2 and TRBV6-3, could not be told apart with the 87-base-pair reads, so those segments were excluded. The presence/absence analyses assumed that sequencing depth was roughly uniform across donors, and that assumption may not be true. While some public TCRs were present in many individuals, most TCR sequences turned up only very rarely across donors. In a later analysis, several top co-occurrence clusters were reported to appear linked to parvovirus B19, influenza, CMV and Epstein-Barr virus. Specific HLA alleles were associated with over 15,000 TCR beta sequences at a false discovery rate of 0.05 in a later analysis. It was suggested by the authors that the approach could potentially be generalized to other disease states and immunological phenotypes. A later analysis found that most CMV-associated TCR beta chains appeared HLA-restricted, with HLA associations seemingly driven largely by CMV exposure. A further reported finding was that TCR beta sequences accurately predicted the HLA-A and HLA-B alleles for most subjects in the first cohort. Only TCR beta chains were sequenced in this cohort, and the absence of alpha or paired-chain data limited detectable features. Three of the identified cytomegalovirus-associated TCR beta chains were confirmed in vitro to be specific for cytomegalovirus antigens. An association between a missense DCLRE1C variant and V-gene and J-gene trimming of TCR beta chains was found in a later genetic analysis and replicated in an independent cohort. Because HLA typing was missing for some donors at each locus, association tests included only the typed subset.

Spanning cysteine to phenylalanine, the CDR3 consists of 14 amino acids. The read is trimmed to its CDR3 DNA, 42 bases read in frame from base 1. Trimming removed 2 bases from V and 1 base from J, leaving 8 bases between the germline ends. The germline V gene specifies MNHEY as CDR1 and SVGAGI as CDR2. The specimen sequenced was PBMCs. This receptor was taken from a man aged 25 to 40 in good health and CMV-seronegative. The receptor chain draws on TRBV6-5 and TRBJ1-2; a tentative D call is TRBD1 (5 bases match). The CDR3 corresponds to CASSYKGLNYGYTF. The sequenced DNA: TGTGCCAGCAGTTACAAGGGACTTAACTATGGCTACACCTTC.